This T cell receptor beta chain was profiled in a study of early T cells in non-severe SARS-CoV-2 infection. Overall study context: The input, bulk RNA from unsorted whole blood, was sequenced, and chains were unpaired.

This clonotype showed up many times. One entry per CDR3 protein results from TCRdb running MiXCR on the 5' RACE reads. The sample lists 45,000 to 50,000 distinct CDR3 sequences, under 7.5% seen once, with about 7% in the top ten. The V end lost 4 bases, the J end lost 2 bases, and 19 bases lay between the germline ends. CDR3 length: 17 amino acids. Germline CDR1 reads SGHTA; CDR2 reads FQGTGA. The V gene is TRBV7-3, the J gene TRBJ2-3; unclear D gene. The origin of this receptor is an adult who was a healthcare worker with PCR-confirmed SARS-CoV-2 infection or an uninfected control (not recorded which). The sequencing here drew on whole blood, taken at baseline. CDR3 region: CASSSFGQFDLTDTQYF. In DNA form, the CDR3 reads TGTGCCAGCAGCTCTTTCGGGCAGTTCGACCTCACAGATACGCAGTATTTT.